This TCR beta chain was retrieved from a study of blood T cell repertoires in COVID-19. On the study more broadly: Whether acute or convalescent, the COVID-19 samples came from the United States, Italy and Spain. Sample material is recorded as cDNA or gDNA derived from T cells, B-cell-depleted T cells, or PBMCs.

In the authors' methods: Amplification of reference gene primers was used by the study to estimate nucleated cell counts. Produced via immunoSEQ multiplex PCR; TCRdb's table is partial and in-frame only. V and J calls plus clone size are reproduced from that table; the DNA served to infer D and trimming. The sample lists roughly 230,000 clones, roughly 81% occurring once. The CDR3 has 14 residues. The germline V and J ends were trimmed by 5 bases and 6 bases, with 14 bases remaining between them. Germline values: CDR1 LGHNA, CDR2 YNFKEQ. The chain links TRBV4-2 to TRBJ2-1, with no clear D. The TCR was taken from a man aged 40-49 years with acute or convalescent COVID-19. Material for sequencing was peripheral blood. The DNA of the CDR3 is TGTGCCAGCAGCGGGCAGCCGATATCCAATGAGCAGTTCTTC. It is translated as CASSGQPISNEQFF.